Sequencing of this T cell receptor (beta chain) was carried out in a study of T cell responses to AZD1222 COVID-19 vaccine. Study findings and constraints: All repertoire sampling was performed exclusively after the peak T cell response. Donors were chiefly white British, with a greater number of females, and clonal diversity was perhaps underestimated. Spike-specific TCR breadth and depth went up after people got two AZD1222 doses.

Here immunoSEQ multiplex PCR was the method, and the copy in TCRdb shows in-frame clones only, minus some. The sample lists approximately 170,000 clones; more than 80% were seen once. With respect to this clone: Its antigen is currently unknown.

V lost 5 bases to trimming and J lost 3 bases, with 12 bases between them. The CDR3 contains 14 residues. Germline CDR1 LGHNT, CDR2 FRNRAP. This TCR derives from an adult in good health. V gene TRBV12-5 combines with J gene TRBJ2-3; tentative D call: TRBD1 (5 bases). The sequences come from peripheral blood, collected on day 0 of AZD1222 vaccination. The CDR3 spells CASGLTELTDTQYF. In DNA, the CDR3 is TGTGCTAGTGGTCTGACAGAGCTGACAGATACGCAGTATTTT. Full variable domain (outside the CDR3, taken from reference TRBV12-5 and TRBJ2-3): DARVTQTPRHKVTEMGQEVTMRCQPILGHNTVFWYRQTMMQGLELLAYFRNRAPLDDSGMPKDRFSAEMPDATLATLKIQPSEPRDSAVYFCASGLTELTDTQYFGPGTRLTVL.